This T cell receptor (beta chain) stems from a study of blood T cells in healthy people across ages. Per germline, CDR1 MNHEY and CDR2 SVGEGT. Unmatched junction bases numbered 10, after V lost 4 bases and J lost 3 bases. This CDR3 contains 16 residues. This clonotype was observed a handful of times. The use of a sample-barcoded 5' primer and a J-beta primer mix characterized a second PCR of roughly 6 to 11 cycles. One entry per CDR3 protein, called by TCRdb with MiXCR from the 5' RACE reads. The table lists approximately 1.5 million distinct CDR3 sequences, roughly 43% of them singletons. Sequenced sample: blood. The chain uses TRBV6-2 or TRBV6-3 and TRBJ2-7; 9 nucleotides line up with TRBD1. The TCR sequence derives from a woman aged 18-30 years in good health. The chain's CDR3 is CASSFSPGTGYYEQYF. CDR3 nucleotide sequence: TGTGCCAGCAGTTTTTCCCCCGGGACAGGGTACTACGAGCAGTACTTC.